The 27 T cell receptor beta chains below were found in one sample sequenced in a study of blood T cell repertoires in COVID-19. Measured with immunoSEQ multiplex PCR; TCRdb has only the in-frame clones, and not every one. The data hold roughly 250,000 clones, with about 88% observed a single time. Sequencing was performed on PBMCs or T cells enriched from blood (not recorded which). Source of these receptors: a woman between 50 and 59 years old who had recovered from COVID-19.

The rearrangement links TRBV7-3 to TRBJ2-2; 8 nucleotides match TRBD1. The germline V gene encodes CDR1 SGHTA and CDR2 FQGTGA. The CDR3 sequence is 18 residues long. J was trimmed by 2 bases and V by 2 bases; bases with no gene match: 10. The CDR3 is CASSLGLGRGPNTGELFF. CDR3 DNA: TGTGCCAGCAGCTTAGGTTTGGGCAGGGGGCCTAACACCGGGGAGCTGTTTTTT.

This chain joins TRBV27 and TRBJ2-5; 12 nucleotides align to TRBD2. The CDR3 covers 15 residues. The germline V gene has CDR1 MNHEY and CDR2 SMNVEV (reference sequence). The trim removed 6 bases at V and 6 bases at J, leaving 8 bases unmatched. The chain's CDR3 is CASSLTSGRVKTQYF. The DNA of the CDR3 is TGTGCCAGCAGCCTGACTAGCGGGAGAGTCAAGACCCAGTACTTC.

The chain joins TRBV1 to TRBJ2-1; TRBD2 is the table's D call and was not checked against the DNA. TRBV1 is assigned pseudogene status. The CDR3 contains 16 residues. The CDR3 DNA sequence: TGCACCAGCAGCCAAGAAGTGCGGTCAGCGGACAATGAGCAGTTCTTC. Translation gives CTSSQEVRSADNEQFF.

In this sample, this clone turned up a few times. The chain uses TRBV7-9 and TRBJ1-4, with D tentatively TRBD1 (5 bases). Germline-derived CDR1 and CDR2 are SEHNR and FQNEAQ (reference sequence). The CDR3 loop spans 14 amino acids. V lost 5 bases and J 6 bases, leaving 13 bases between the germline ends. The CDR3 reads CASSQTGGYEKLFF. The CDR3 nucleotides are TGTGCCAGCAGCCAAACCGGGGGATATGAAAAACTGTTTTTT.

This clone was seen a few times. This chain joins TRBV19 and TRBJ1-1; D ambiguous. The ends were cut back, 7 bases at V and 0 bases at J, with 3 bases in the middle. Per the germline V gene, CDR1 is LNHDA and CDR2 is SQIVND (reference sequence). This CDR3 spans 11 amino acids. CDR3 in DNA: TGTGCCAGTACCATGAACACTGAAGCTTTCTTT. Residues: CASTMNTEAFF.

The gene calls are TRBV4-1 and TRBJ2-7; the match to TRBD2 covers 7 bases. CDR1 MGHRA and CDR2 YSYEKL come from the germline V gene. The CDR3 totals 19 residues. The ends lost 0 bases at V and 0 bases at J; junction bases unmatched: 14. The DNA of the CDR3 is TGCGCCAGCAGCCAAGACTTCGGACTAGGTCTCTCCAGCTCCTACGAGCAGTACTTC. Its protein is CASSQDFGLGLSSSYEQYF.

The chain links TRBV5-1 to TRBJ2-5, with 7 bases identical to TRBD2. V trimming: 3 bases; J trimming: 1 base; junction bases outside the gene matches: 6. Germline V gene lookup returns CDR1 SGHRS and CDR2 YFSETQ. The CDR3 has 15 amino acids. The CDR3 region has the DNA TGCGCCAGCAGCTCTGAACTAGCGACCCAAGAGACCCAGTACTTC. Its translation: CASSSELATQETQYF.

This clone appeared a single time. The genes are TRBV18 and TRBJ2-1; TRBD2 matches at 8 bases. Germline lookup yields CDR1 KGHSH and CDR2 LQKENI. J lost 7 bases, V lost 6 bases, and 5 bases had no gene match. This CDR3 region has 13 residues. The DNA for the CDR3 is TGTGCCAGCTCCTTTGGACTAGCTAATGAGCAGTTCTTC. Its protein is CASSFGLANEQFF.

The chain recombines TRBV4-2 with TRBJ1-4; D ambiguous. CDR1 is LGHNA, CDR2 YNFKEQ, per germline. The CDR3 runs 13 residues. V dropped 0 bases and J dropped 7 bases, with 6 bases sitting between them. CDR3 nucleotide sequence: TGTGCCAGCAGCCAAGATCGGGGTGAAAAACTGTTTTTT. This codes for CASSQDRGEKLFF.

V and J are TRBV7-9 and TRBJ1-1; TRBD1 agrees at 7 bases. V shed 5 bases and J 7 bases; nucleotides not matched to a gene: 13. The CDR3 contains 15 residues. CDR1 is SEHNR and CDR2 is FQNEAQ in the germline V gene (reference sequence). This CDR3 reads CASSNRATGQNEAFF. Written as DNA, the CDR3 is TGTGCCAGCAGCAACAGGGCCACGGGACAGAATGAAGCTTTCTTT. Supplemented by reference TRBV7-9 and TRBJ1-1, the full variable domain reads DTGVSQNPRHKITKRGQNVTFRCDPISEHNRLYWYRQTLGQGPEFLTYFQNEAQLEKSRLLSDRFSAERPKGSFSTLEIQRTEQGDSAMYLCASSNRATGQNEAFFGQGTRLTVV.

The V call is TRBV7-2, the J call TRBJ1-5; D possibly corresponds to TRBD1 (5 bases). This CDR3 has 15 amino acids. The germline gives CDR1 SGHTA, CDR2 FQGNSA. Trimming removed 3 bases from V and 7 bases from J, with 16 bases in between. The CDR3 DNA reads as TGTGCCAGCAGCTTGAGGCAGGGAGGCGCCCAGCCCCAGCATTTT. This sequence encodes CASSLRQGGAQPQHF. Variable domain in full (rest from reference TRBV7-2 and TRBJ1-5): GAGVSQSPSNKVTEKGKDVELRCDPISGHTALYWYRQSLGQGLEFLIYFQGNSAPDKSGLPSDRFSAERTGGSVSTLTIQRTQQEDSAVYLCASSLRQGGAQPQHFGDGTRLSIL.

The chain uses TRBV12-5 and TRBJ1-1, with TRBD1 matching 7 bases. The V and J ends lost 1 base and 10 bases, in that order; junction bases with no gene match: 0. Germline loops: CDR1 LGHNT, CDR2 FRNRAP. The CDR3 runs 11 residues. CDR3 in amino acids: CASGLGTGAFF. CDR3 nucleotides: TGTGCTAGTGGTTTGGGGACAGGAGCTTTCTTT.

The chain is built from TRBV6-5 and TRBJ2-7, with 8 nucleotides matching TRBD2. V lost 10 bases, J lost 6 bases, and 8 bases stayed unmatched. Germline assignment: CDR1 MNHEY and CDR2 SVGAGI. The length of the CDR3 is 12 residues. The CDR3 sequence: CAIGGGAGEQYF. CDR3 DNA sequence: TGTGCCATCGGGGGGGGCGCGGGCGAGCAGTACTTC.

The chain joins TRBV7-2 to TRBJ1-5; possible D gene TRBD1, 5 bases. Germline V gene data show CDR1 as SGHTA and CDR2 as FQGNSA. The CDR3 is 16 amino acids. The V end was cut by 3 bases, the J end by 0 bases, with 12 bases between. The CDR3 DNA reads as TGTGCCAGCAGCTTGGGAGGACACCTTAGCAATCAGCCCCAGCATTTT. Protein product: CASSLGGHLSNQPQHF.

V and J are TRBV29-1 and TRBJ1-2, with D tentatively TRBD1 (6 bases). The CDR3 has 15 residues. Germline V gene data show CDR1 as SQVTM and CDR2 as ANQGSEA. The germline V and J ends were trimmed by 6 bases and 0 bases, with 17 bases remaining between them. The CDR3 region has the DNA TGCAGCGTCGGTACAGGGTTCGGAGCTAACTATGGCTACACCTTC. Its translation is CSVGTGFGANYGYTF.

This clone came up a few times. The genes are TRBV25-1 and TRBJ2-1; D may be TRBD2 (5 bases). The V gene lost 2 bases and the J gene lost 0 bases, with 8 bases spanning the gap. Germline-derived CDR1 and CDR2 are MGHDK and SYGVNS. The CDR3 spans 15 residues. Here the CDR3 DNA reads TGTGCCAGCAGTGAAGTTGAGGGCTCCTACAATGAGCAGTTCTTC. It codes for CASSEVEGSYNEQFF.

The rearrangement links TRBV12-3 or TRBV12-4 to TRBJ1-4; 7 nucleotides agree with TRBD1. V lost 5 bases and J lost 8; bases outside the gene matches: 2. This CDR3 has 12 residues. The CDR3 loop is CASSDREEKLFF. The DNA for the CDR3 is TGTGCCAGCAGTGACAGGGAAGAAAAACTGTTTTTT.

The chain is built from TRBV6-5 and TRBJ2-7; weak D call: TRBD2 (5 bases). This CDR3 region has 14 residues. Germline-derived CDR1 and CDR2 are MNHEY and SVGAGI. V lost 0 bases and J 3 bases, leaving 9 bases between the germline ends. CDR3 in amino acids: CASSYSAGSYEQYF. The CDR3 nucleotides read TGTGCCAGCAGTTACTCCGCGGGCAGCTACGAGCAGTACTTC.

The chain employs TRBV6-5 and TRBJ1-1; D is unclear. CDR1 is MNHEY and CDR2 is SVGAGI in the germline V gene. V was trimmed by 5 bases and J by 1 base, leaving 8 bases between them. This CDR3 contains 13 residues. The CDR3 protein is CASSLSKNTEAFF. CDR3 coding DNA: TGTGCCAGCAGTCTAAGCAAGAACACTGAAGCTTTCTTT.

The chain has TRBV12-5 and TRBJ2-3; 11 bases agree with TRBD1. CDR3 length: 15 residues. V lost 6 bases to trimming and J lost 7 bases; unmatched junction nucleotides: 9. CDR1 and CDR2 (germline): LGHNT, FRNRAP. CDR3 region: CASGPGQGASYTQYF. The CDR3 coding sequence is TGTGCTAGTGGACCCGGACAGGGGGCGAGTTATACGCAGTATTTT.

V usage is TRBV5-1 and J usage is TRBJ1-3, with 7 bases fitting TRBD1. Germline lookup yields CDR1 SGHRS and CDR2 YFSETQ. V gave up 0 bases and J gave up 4 bases; unmatched junction bases: 10. The CDR3 is made up of 17 amino acids. The CDR3 reads CASSLVGGQAPGNTIYF. The CDR3 region has the DNA TGCGCCAGCAGCTTGGTAGGAGGACAGGCTCCGGGAAACACCATATATTTT.

This chain links TRBV20-1 with TRBJ2-2; 8 bases line up with TRBD2. The V gene end was trimmed by 3 bases and the J gene end by 1 base; junction bases not matched to a gene: 7. CDR1 and CDR2 (germline): DFQATT, SNEGSKA (reference sequence). The CDR3 totals 16 residues. CDR3 residues: CSASVAGLGNTGELFF. Written as DNA, the CDR3 is TGCAGTGCTAGTGTGGCGGGACTAGGGAACACCGGGGAGCTGTTTTTT.

The chain uses TRBV9 and TRBJ2-7; perhaps TRBD2 as D (6 bases). The CDR3 has 13 residues. V lost 3 bases and J 2 bases, leaving 9 bases between the germline ends. Germline V gene data show CDR1 as SGDLS and CDR2 as YYNGEE. The CDR3 here is CASSAGTAYEQYF. CDR3 bases: TGTGCCAGCAGCGCCGGGACTGCCTACGAGCAGTACTTC.

The rearrangement uses TRBV5-5 and TRBJ2-5; the D is unclear. Trimming shortened V by 1 base and J by 1 base, and 14 bases separated the two germline ends. This CDR3 is built from 16 residues. Germline loops: CDR1 SGHKS, CDR2 YYEKEE (reference sequence). The CDR3 loop is CASSLTSLLAQETQYF. In DNA, the CDR3 is TGTGCCAGCAGCTTGACGTCCCTCCTGGCCCAAGAGACCCAGTACTTC.

The count of this clone is one. V is TRBV5-1 and J is TRBJ2-1, with 7 nucleotides matching TRBD2. With 3 bases clipped from V and 5 bases from J, the junction kept 14 bases outside the gene matches. The CDR3 is made up of 17 amino acids. CDR1 and CDR2 from the germline V gene are SGHRS and YFSETQ. The CDR3 DNA reads TGCGCCAGCAGCTACCTAAAACCGGGACTAAGAAACAATGAGCAGTTCTTC. Its translation: CASSYLKPGLRNNEQFF.

This rearrangement joins TRBV7-9 to TRBJ1-4; 9 bases agree with TRBD1. The J segment lost 8 bases and the V segment lost 4 bases, leaving 17 bases of the junction unmatched. CDR3 length: 18 residues. The V gene's germline CDR1 is SEHNR and CDR2 FQNEAQ (reference sequence). CDR3 nucleotides: TGTGCCAGCAGCTCCGGACGGGAACACGGGACAGGGTACGAAAAACTGTTTTTT. It is translated as CASSSGREHGTGYEKLFF.

V is TRBV14 and J is TRBJ2-2; TRBD2 matches at 8 bases. Germline lookup yields CDR1 SGHDN and CDR2 FVKESK. With V trimmed by 1 base and J by 1 base, 5 bases remained unmatched. CDR3 size: 17 residues. CDR3 bases: TGTGCCAGCAGCCAAGGTTACGCGGGAGGGAACACCGGGGAGCTGTTTTTT. It specifies CASSQGYAGGNTGELFF.